This entry concerns a single TCR beta chain. Antigen: not known. The sample belongs to a study of cytomegalovirus exposure and HLA in healthy donors. The CDR3 loop spans 15 amino acids. The germline V gene encodes CDR1 MGHRA and CDR2 YSYEKL. V was clipped by 0 bases and J by 5 bases; unmatched bases: 4. The PCR used 60 Vbeta and 13 Jbeta primers. Here immunoSEQ multiplex PCR was the method, and the copy in TCRdb shows in-frame clones only, minus some. This table holds around 130,000 clones, 6.5% to 9.5% found once. Findings and limits, study-wide: V- and J-gene trimming of TCR beta was linked (in a later analysis) to a missense DCLRE1C variant.

Sequencing was carried out using PBMCs. The chain carries TRBV4-1 and TRBJ2-5; TRBD1 aligns across 9 bases. This clonotype originated in a man aged 35 to 55 in good health and CMV-seronegative. The CDR3 DNA is TGCGCCAGCAGCCAAGAAACAGGGGGCCGGGAGACCCAGTACTTC. It specifies CASSQETGGRETQYF.